The source of this T cell receptor (beta chain) is a study of blood T cell repertoires in COVID-19. Turning to the study itself: COVID-19 samples collected from the United States, Italy and Spain covered acute and convalescent phases. Sources were T cells, B-cell-depleted T cells, or PBMCs; the material itself was cDNA or gDNA.

In the authors' workflow: Counts of nucleated cells, estimated from reference gene primer amplification, were obtained. Profiling relied on immunoSEQ multiplex PCR, and the TCRdb table lists in-frame clones only, not all of them. The V and J calls and clone size were taken over from that table, and D and trimming were inferred from the DNA. The profile shows 130,000 or so clones, roughly 82% of them singletons. CDR3 length: 13 residues. The V gene lost 1 base and the J gene lost 2 bases, with 5 bases spanning the gap. The V gene's germline CDR1 is SGHRS and CDR2 YFSETQ. The sequence came from a human donor in a cohort sampled during active COVID-19. The chain couples TRBV5-1 to TRBJ2-3; D not resolved. The specimen sequenced was peripheral blood. The CDR3 here is CASSLTLTDTQYF. DNA for the CDR3: TGCGCCAGCAGCTTGACTCTCACAGATACGCAGTATTTT.